This is a list of T cell receptor beta chains from one sample in a study of STAT3 mutations in large granular lymphocyte leukemia. Method: immunoSEQ multiplex PCR; TCRdb's copy keeps in-frame clones and lacks some. The profile shows 2,300 or so clones, about 50% of them singletons. Specimen: peripheral blood mononuclear cells. The receptors here all came from a man aged 55 to 70 with T-cell large granular lymphocyte leukemia. Some clones in this sample may be carry-over from other donors' samples. Each CDR3 is given with its conserved first and last residue. D genes are given only for firm matches. Size is stated for part of the rows, as once, few or many counts, or as a class when the clone is expanded.

CDR3 protein	CDR3 DNA	D gene	V gene	clone size	J gene
CASSFRDPNTDTQYF	TGTGCCAGCAGCTTCCGGGACCCAAACACAGATACGCAGTATTTT	-	TRBV7-9	medium-sized	TRBJ2-3
CASSLSTGLHHGYTF	TGTGCCAGCAGCTTGTCGACAGGGCTTCATCATGGCTACACCTTC	TRBD1	TRBV5-4	few	TRBJ1-2
CASSFGGRGGNQPQHF	TGTGCCAGCAGTTTTGGGGGGCGCGGTGGCAATCAGCCCCAGCATTTT	-	TRBV28	-	TRBJ1-5
CASSLTGLGYSNQPQHF	TGTGCCAGCAGCTTGACAGGGTTGGGGTATAGCAATCAGCCCCAGCATTTT	-	TRBV5-5	-	TRBJ1-5
CATTGKGEQYF	TGCGCCACCACAGGAAAGGGCGAGCAGTACTTC	-	TRBV5-1	-	TRBJ2-7
CASSSQGGTEAFF	TGTGCCAGCAGCTCCCAGGGGGGGACTGAAGCTTTCTTT	TRBD1	TRBV7-9	-	TRBJ1-1
CASSPGPEGDEQFF	TGTGCCAGCAGTCCGGGACCAGAGGGGGATGAGCAGTTCTTC	-	TRBV6-6	few	TRBJ2-1
CASSQDLGGETQYF	TGCGCCAGCAGCCAAGATCTTGGGGGGGAGACCCAGTACTTC	-	TRBV4-1	few	TRBJ2-5
CASSLRGSNQPQHF	TGTGCCAGCAGCCTCAGGGGTAGCAATCAGCCCCAGCATTTT	-	TRBV7-9	-	TRBJ1-5
CASSYSGTPTSPLHF	TGTGCCAGCAGTTACAGCGGGACACCGACCTCACCCCTCCACTTT	-	TRBV6-5	few	TRBJ1-6
CASSPDREKQYF	TGTGCCAGCTCACCTGACAGGGAGAAGCAGTACTTC	TRBD1	TRBV18	-	TRBJ2-7
CASSLVYRNDYGYTF	TGTGCCAGCAGCTTAGTTTACAGGAATGACTATGGCTACACCTTC	-	TRBV7-9	-	TRBJ1-2
CAWSRQGIPYEQYF	TGTGCCTGGTCCCGACAGGGGATCCCCTACGAGCAGTACTTC	TRBD1	TRBV30	-	TRBJ2-7
CASSQVRGGTQYF	TGCGCCAGCAGCCAAGTGCGGGGGGGTACGCAGTATTTT	TRBD2	TRBV4-3	-	TRBJ2-3
CASSPGYSNQPQHF	TGTGCCAGCAGTCCCGGTTATAGCAATCAGCCCCAGCATTTT	-	TRBV27	few	TRBJ1-5
CASSYDNEQFF	TGTGCCAGCAGTTACGACAATGAGCAGTTCTTC	-	TRBV2	large	TRBJ2-1
CASSGGPWEQYF	TGTGCCAGCAGTGGCGGACCGTGGGAGCAGTACTTC	-	TRBV25-1	few	TRBJ2-7
CASSSKITDTQYF	TGCGCCAGCAGCTCCAAGATCACAGATACGCAGTATTTT	-	TRBV5-1	-	TRBJ2-3
CATSREGGEQYF	TGTGCCACCAGCAGAGAAGGGGGCGAGCAGTACTTC	-	TRBV15	few	TRBJ2-7
CSAYNLYEQYF	TGCAGTGCCTATAACCTCTACGAGCAGTACTTC	-	TRBV20-1	few	TRBJ2-7
CASSSGGQMNTEAFF	TGTGCCAGCAGCTCAGGGGGACAGATGAACACTGAAGCTTTCTTT	TRBD1	TRBV13	once	TRBJ1-1
CASSLGLAGGKQYF	TGTGCCAGCAGCTTGGGACTAGCGGGGGGGAAGCAGTACTTC	TRBD2	TRBV9	few	TRBJ2-7
CASSLAGSGGQPQHF	TGCGCCAGCAGCTTGGCGGGCTCAGGAGGACAGCCCCAGCATTTT	-	TRBV5-1	-	TRBJ1-5
CAISEKRGPNEQFF	TGTGCCATCAGTGAAAAGCGGGGGCCAAATGAGCAGTTCTTC	TRBD2	TRBV10-3	-	TRBJ2-1
CASSSRTGSDEQYF	TGTGCCAGCAGCTCTCGGACAGGGTCAGACGAGCAGTACTTC	TRBD1	TRBV7-9	-	TRBJ2-7
CASKVGYEQYF	TGTGCCAGCAAGGTGGGCTACGAGCAGTACTTC	-	TRBV28	few	TRBJ2-7
CAWSEGRARYEQYF	TGTGCCTGGAGTGAAGGCAGGGCTCGCTACGAGCAGTACTTC	-	TRBV30	-	TRBJ2-7
CASSQSRAVAGNTIYF	TGCGCCAGCAGCCAAAGTAGGGCAGTAGCTGGAAACACCATATATTTT	-	TRBV4-3	few	TRBJ1-3
CAWSVGDNQPQHF	TGTGCCTGGAGTGTGGGTGATAATCAGCCCCAGCATTTT	-	TRBV30	-	TRBJ1-5
CASSRIGGRQPQHF	TGTGCCAGCTCCCGCATCGGGGGGCGTCAGCCCCAGCATTTT	-	TRBV18	-	TRBJ1-5
CASSIDRGRRETQYF	TGTGCCAGTAGTATAGATCGGGGGAGGCGAGAGACCCAGTACTTC	-	TRBV19	hyperexpanded	TRBJ2-5
CASSLDRAYEQYF	TGCGCCAGCAGCTTGGATAGGGCGTACGAGCAGTACTTC	-	TRBV5-1	-	TRBJ2-7
CASSQEQNQPQHF	TGTGCCAGCAGCCAGGAACAAAATCAGCCCCAGCATTTT	-	TRBV7-2	-	TRBJ1-5
CAWSPDTSPLHF	TGTGCCTGGAGCCCGGACACTTCACCCCTCCACTTT	-	TRBV30	-	TRBJ1-6
CASNLGGASSYNSPLHF	TGTGCCAGCAACCTAGGGGGAGCTAGCTCCTATAATTCACCCCTCCACTTT	-	TRBV28	-	TRBJ1-6
CASSESGTGELFF	TGTGCCAGCAGTGAAAGTGGGACCGGGGAGCTGTTTTTT	-	TRBV2	few	TRBJ2-2
CAWMRAAGNEQFF	TGTGCCTGGATGAGGGCGGCGGGGAATGAGCAGTTCTTC	-	TRBV30	-	TRBJ2-1
CASSLGQTSDQPQHF	TGCGCCAGCAGCTTGGGACAGACAAGCGATCAGCCCCAGCATTTT	-	TRBV5-1	few	TRBJ1-5
CSSTTGALGSYGYTF	TGCAGCTCAACGACAGGGGCCCTGGGGAGCTATGGCTACACCTTC	TRBD1	TRBV29-1	-	TRBJ1-2
CASSPLVHRGGSPLHF	TGTGCCAGCAGTCCACTTGTACACCGAGGGGGTTCACCCCTCCACTTT	-	TRBV27	medium-sized	TRBJ1-6
CASSLAGTITF	TGCGCCAGCAGCTTAGCAGGGACTATAACCTTC	-	TRBV5-1	-	TRBJ1-2
CASSLRQGSSYNSPLHF	TGCGCCAGCAGCTTGAGGCAGGGGAGCTCCTATAATTCACCCCTCCACTTT	-	TRBV5-1	-	TRBJ1-6
CASSPHSLGLGEQYF	TGCGCCAGCAGCCCCCACTCCCTCGGGTTGGGCGAGCAGTACTTC	-	TRBV4-3	-	TRBJ2-7
CAVGQVGGQPQHF	TGTGCCGTGGGCCAGGTGGGGGGTCAGCCCCAGCATTTT	-	TRBV7-9	-	TRBJ1-5
CASSPAGSNQPQHF	TGTGCCAGCTCACCTGCCGGGAGCAATCAGCCCCAGCATTTT	-	TRBV18	-	TRBJ1-5
CASSPYSTDTQYF	TGTGCCAGCAGTCCCTACAGCACAGATACGCAGTATTTT	-	TRBV27	-	TRBJ2-3
CASSSTGGRPQYF	TGTGCCAGCAGCTCAACCGGGGGACGGCCGCAATACTTC	-	TRBV7-2	once	TRBJ2-7
CASRHGPTDTQYF	TGCGCCAGCAGACATGGCCCCACAGATACGCAGTATTTT	-	TRBV5-1	-	TRBJ2-3
CASSRDSYGYTF	TGCGCCAGCAGCAGGGACAGCTATGGCTACACCTTC	TRBD1	TRBV5-1	-	TRBJ1-2
CASSSESTGIDGYTF	TGTGCCAGCAGTTCGGAATCTACAGGGATTGACGGCTACACCTTC	-	TRBV5-4	-	TRBJ1-2
CASSLLGGQSSGNTIYF	TGTGCCAGCAGCTTACTCGGGGGGCAGTCCTCTGGAAACACCATATATTTT	-	TRBV5-6	few	TRBJ1-3
CASSPINPYTEAFF	TGTGCCAGCTCACCAATTAATCCCTACACTGAAGCTTTCTTT	-	TRBV18	-	TRBJ1-1
CASSLGRAYGYTF	TGTGCCAGCAGCTTAGGCAGGGCCTATGGCTACACCTTC	-	TRBV7-9	-	TRBJ1-2
CASSFRRTNSPLHF	TGTGCCAGCAGCTTCCGCAGGACCAATTCACCCCTCCACTTT	-	TRBV7-9	-	TRBJ1-6
CASRGLLLTDTQYF	TGCGCCAGCAGAGGGCTCTTGCTCACAGATACGCAGTATTTT	-	TRBV5-1	few	TRBJ2-3
CASSPGQGGYGYTF	TGCGCCAGCAGCCCGGGACAGGGAGGCTATGGCTACACCTTC	TRBD1	TRBV5-1	once	TRBJ1-2
CASSLVPAYNEQFF	TGCGCCAGCAGCTTGGTGCCGGCCTACAATGAGCAGTTCTTC	-	TRBV5-1	-	TRBJ2-1
CASSLNRGSYEQYF	TGTGCCAGCAGTTTAAATCGGGGGTCCTACGAGCAGTACTTC	-	TRBV27	-	TRBJ2-7
CASSFAQGADTQYF	TGCGCCAGCAGCTTTGCCCAGGGGGCAGATACGCAGTATTTT	TRBD1	TRBV5-1	-	TRBJ2-3
CAWRGTGFYGTIYF	TGTGCCTGGAGAGGGACAGGGTTTTACGGCACCATATATTTT	TRBD1	TRBV30	-	TRBJ1-3